These 3 T cell receptor beta chains were sequenced from one sample in a study of T-cell reconstitution after alpha-beta-depleted transplantation in children. Unique molecular identifiers were incorporated when the TCRbeta library was constructed. TCRdb reprocessed the PCR reads with MiXCR, giving one entry per CDR3 protein. Seen here are tens of thousands of distinct CDR3 sequences, approximately 5% observed once, and the top ten hold 18%. Sample: PBMCs, mostly from graft donor cells, taken 180 days after TCRalphabeta/CD19-depleted stem cell transplant. These receptors all come from a boy less than two years old who had a stem cell transplant for acute myeloid leukemia, so the T cells may come from the graft donor.

In this sample, this clonotype turned up many times. CDR3 bases: TGCAGTGCTAGAGATCCCTGGAAAGGGGGATCCTACGAGCAGTACTTC. It codes for CSARDPWKGGSYEQYF. This chain connects TRBV20-1 to TRBJ2-7, with a weak D call TRBD1 (6 bases). V gave up 0 bases and J gave up 1 base, with 16 bases separating them. Germline CDR1 and CDR2: DFQATT and SNEGSKA (reference sequence). The CDR3 loop spans 16 amino acids.

This clonotype was seen ten or more times. This sequence joins TRBV6-5 and TRBJ1-4; D is possibly TRBD1 (6 bases). Trimming cost V 6 bases and J 8 bases, with 13 bases left between them. CDR3 length: 13 residues. The germline V gene has CDR1 MNHEY and CDR2 SVGAGI. The DNA for the CDR3 is TGTGCCAGCAGAAAAACCGGGACAGAAAAACTGTTTTTT. It codes for CASRKTGTEKLFF.

The table lists this clonotype with many counts. The rearrangement links TRBV29-1 to TRBJ2-6; 10 positions match TRBD1. This CDR3 comprises 16 residues. The germline CDR1 and CDR2 sequences are SQVTM and ANQGSEA. The junction had 3 bases not matched to a gene; V was cut back by 2 bases and J by 2 bases. The CDR3 DNA reads TGCAGCGTTGAACGGGACAGGGGTACTGGGGCCAACGTCCTGACTTTC. Its protein is CSVERDRGTGANVLTF.